This T cell receptor beta chain was documented in a study of T-cell reconstitution after alpha-beta-depleted transplantation in children. The study's findings and limits: The study traced high day-60 TCRbeta diversity in some patients to surviving recipient T cells and thymic progenitors. T-cell numbers and diversity one year post-transplant derived largely from freshly generated T cells. After transplant, at about two months, alpha-beta T cells were reportedly derived from several hundred expanded graft clones.

TCRbeta library construction was performed incorporating unique molecular identifiers. TCRdb itself ran the PCR reads through MiXCR, one entry per CDR3 protein. The table shows more than 200,000 distinct CDR3 sequences, with about 25% occurring only once. As regards this clonotype: Its antigen is not known.

V was pared by 1 base and J by 5 bases, with 18 bases between. This CDR3 comprises 16 residues. Sequencing was performed on PBMCs, taken before TCRalphabeta/CD19-depleted stem cell transplant. The TCR was taken from a girl aged 2-10 years with Fanconi anemia, due to receive a stem cell transplant. This chain connects TRBV23-1 to TRBJ2-7; TRBD1 is a possible D gene (9 bases). TRBV23-1 is filed as an ORF, its function uncertain. CDR3 in amino acids: CASSQYGGDRENEQYF. The CDR3 DNA is TGCGCCAGCAGTCAATACGGGGGGGACAGGGAGAACGAGCAGTACTTC.